Included here is one T cell receptor (beta chain) sequence, with context. Sequence at one end of the junction differs from germline and may be a read error. This entry belongs to a study of blood T cell repertoires in COVID-19. Study information: Specimens from acute and convalescent COVID-19 originated in the United States, Italy and Spain. T cells, B-cell-depleted T cells, or PBMCs provided the cDNA or gDNA that served as material.

Authors' methods: Estimation of nucleated cell counts relied on the amplification of reference gene primers. Libraries were prepared by immunoSEQ multiplex PCR; TCRdb keeps only in-frame clonotypes and omits some of them. The V and J calls and clone size were taken over from that table, and D and trimming were inferred from the DNA. The sample holds 300,000 to 350,000 clones; approximately 90% are singletons and the top ten take approximately 2.4%. Germline-derived CDR1 and CDR2 are LNHDA and SQIVND (reference sequence). The CDR3 is made up of 15 amino acids. The V gene is TRBV19, the J gene TRBJ2-2; 7 positions match TRBD1. The receptor's source is a man in his late teens or twenties with active or convalescent COVID-19. Material: peripheral blood. The CDR3 region has the DNA TGTGCCAGTAGCATAGGGGGCCTGGGCACCGGGGAGCTGTTTTTT. Translated, it gives CASSIGGLGTGELFF.